The text below deals with one TCR beta chain. This clonotype has a handful of counts. Its antigen remains undetermined. No qualities accompany the bases; no much larger clone lies one base away. The data are from a study of T-cell memory formation after mild COVID-19 (dated by TCRdb to the early 2020s). Regarding the study in general: TCR sequence clusters from the two donors were largely donor specific. In two donors, T-cell clones that expanded and contracted after mild COVID-19 were followed by sequencing TCRalpha and TCRbeta repertoires longitudinally. The cohort was made up of two young adult volunteers, one female and one male, who were previously healthy.

Ficoll-Paque density gradient centrifugation was used to isolate PBMCs. What the authors observed across the whole study: Clones that contracted from day 15 to 85 showed balanced CD4/CD8 phenotypes, whereas a second wave of clones that expanded from day 15 to 37 leaned towards CD4+. Only a couple of mild cases were covered by the study, and larger cohorts that include severe cases with pre-infection samples were considered necessary. Contracting CD4+ clones appeared mostly in the CM and EM memory subsets, whereas CD8+ clones were enriched in EMRA. SARS-CoV-2 specificity of the second-wave clones peaking on day 37 was not confirmed. Some responding clones were found in pre-infection memory, which suggests that pre-existing cross-reactive memory T cells took part in the SARS-CoV-2 response.

The germline V gene (reference sequence) gives CDR1 as SEHNR and CDR2 as FQNEAQ. V is cut by 6 bases and J by 5 bases, and the space between the germline ends is 13 bases. Its CDR3 holds 13 amino acids, cysteine through phenylalanine. CDR3 DNA is the only sequence kept; it has 39 bases, read in frame from the first base. Instrument on record: Illumina NovaSeq 6000. TCRalpha and TCRbeta cDNA libraries were constructed by 5'RACE with constant-segment primers, with sample barcodes and unique molecular identifiers being introduced. RNA was extracted from every sample with Trizol reagent. Library amplification was performed in two PCR steps, and a second sample barcode and Illumina TruSeq adapters were introduced in the second step. The libraries were sequenced on an Illumina NovaSeq using 2 x 150 bp paired-end reads. The authors processed their data as follows. Demultiplexing of reads and collapsing into UMI-guided consensus sequences were performed with migec v1.2.7. Using mixcr v2.1.11, UMI consensuses were aligned to TRA and TRB V and J templates and then assembled into clonotypes. A clonotype was counted as expanded or contracted only when both edgeR and NoisET called the clonotype significant, with the noise models trained on biological replicates. For edgeR calls, the cutoffs were a false discovery rate-adjusted p below 0.01 and a log2 fold-change threshold of 1. As an exploratory analysis of dynamics, PCA with hierarchical clustering was applied to max-normalized trajectories of the 1000 most abundant clonotypes. Each responding clone was given a CD4 or CD8 phenotype based on the CD4+ and CD8+ repertoires, which had been sequenced separately. TCRdb reran the public reads through fastp at Q25 and MiXCR, keeping productive beta chains. Rows with a matching CDR3 protein are joined into one entry that keeps the most common DNA and genes. Here the V and J calls rest on TCRdb's processing, not on the authors' analysis. The sample data list about 350,000 distinct CDR3 sequences, and 28% of these were observed just once. About 14% of the sample is held by the ten biggest clonotypes.

The V gene is TRBV7-9 and the J gene is TRBJ2-5, with no reliable assignment of the D segment. The sequence came from an adult woman who had mild COVID-19 (a few samples of this study predate the infection). The sample titles of this study are shuffled in the database, so cell type and time point are left out; the donor was told from shared clones. Sequences were obtained from PBMCs or a T cell subset sorted from them (not recorded which). The CDR3 protein: CASSLPLRETQYF. The base sequence is TGTGCCAGCAGTTTGCCCTTACGGGAGACCCAGTACTTC.